This TCR beta chain was documented in a study of T-cell reconstitution after alpha-beta-depleted transplantation in children. The CDR3 is made up of 15 amino acids. V was clipped by 3 bases and J by 4 bases; unmatched bases: 5. The germline V gene has CDR1 SGHDT and CDR2 YYEEEE. A library of TCRbeta sequences, prepared with unique molecular identifiers, was generated. TCRdb reprocessed the PCR reads via MiXCR and lists one record per CDR3 protein. The sample lists around 410,000 distinct CDR3 sequences; roughly a tenth were seen once. The chain carries TRBV5-6 and TRBJ2-1; TRBD2 matches 9 bases. Material: PBMCs from the stem cell graft donor, obtained from the stem cell graft. This receptor was obtained from a human donor who donated a stem cell graft to a child with acute myeloid leukemia. Written as DNA, the CDR3 is TGTGCCAGCAGCTCGACTAGCGGACTTTACAATGAGCAGTTCTTC. Amino acids: CASSSTSGLYNEQFF.